This T cell receptor (beta chain) was captured by sequencing in a study of Ad26.COV2.S vaccination and SARS-CoV-2 variants. Study overall: The vaccine Ad26.COV2.S was put into the muscle once, or twice with 56 days between. Study findings and constraints: Those who received the vaccine showed greater spike-specific TCR breadth than those given placebo. A substantial breadth of spike-specific CD8+ and CD4+ T cell responses after vaccination has been reported.

Only one count was recorded for this clone. The target antigen is unknown. Noted treatment: over 15 received Ad26.COV2.S at low or high dose, single or two shots; roughly 5 received placebo; per-sample allocation not given. Sampling took place 63 days after the first vaccine or placebo injection. The repertoire was sequenced with immunoSEQ multiplex PCR; TCRdb's copy has only in-frame clones and lacks some. The sample has about 330,000 clones, about nine tenths seen once. The CDR3 sequence is 14 residues long. V shed 6 bases, J shed 8 bases, and the junction held 9 bases outside the gene matches. Germline CDR1 reads MNHEY; CDR2 reads SVGAGI.

Sample: peripheral blood, taken in a trial of Ad26.COV2.S vaccine versus placebo. The origin of this receptor is a person aged 18-65 years who received the Ad26.COV2.S COVID-19 vaccine or a placebo. This chain links TRBV6-5 with TRBJ1-2, with TRBD1 matching 10 bases. DNA for the CDR3: TGTGCCAGCAGGTTGACAGGGGGCGAGAGGGGCTACACCTTC. It translates to CASRLTGGERGYTF.